These T cell receptor beta chains were read from a single sample in a study of identical twins. TCRdb re-derived calls from the 5' RACE reads in MiXCR, one entry per CDR3 protein. The sample lists a few hundred thousand distinct CDR3 sequences; roughly 10% were seen once. These data were likewise used in another study, on yellow fever vaccine responses in identical twins.

Sequencing was done on a sample of CD8+ T cells sorted from blood. The receptors were sampled from a young woman in good health. The CDR3 runs from the conserved cysteine through the conserved F or W.

v_call: TRBV29-1
cdr3_aa: CSERSYNEQFF

v_call: TRBV4-1
cdr3_aa: CASSQLSSGIRQETQYF

v_call: TRBV15
cdr3_aa: CATSRVGLAEETQYF

v_call: TRBV6-2/TRBV6-3
cdr3_aa: CASSLRRRAKNIQYF

v_call: TRBV7-9
cdr3_aa: CASSYEETQYF

v_call: TRBV12-3/TRBV12-4
cdr3_aa: CASSSLDRVNQPQHF

v_call: TRBV7-9
cdr3_aa: CASSSPPGRETQYF

v_call: TRBV24-1
cdr3_aa: CATSLLGGTDTQYF

v_call: TRBV28
cdr3_aa: CASRYSWLEEETQYF

v_call: TRBV9
cdr3_aa: CASSSTGGVYEQFF

v_call: TRBV5-6
cdr3_aa: CASSLAGTGDYEQYF

v_call: TRBV4-3
cdr3_aa: CASSQDRGGYQPQHF

v_call: TRBV25-1
cdr3_aa: CASRETGTGTSGANVLTF

v_call: TRBV27
cdr3_aa: CASSLSGASGRRDEQFF

v_call: TRBV29-1
cdr3_aa: CSVAPRVTEFEAFF

v_call: TRBV7-6
cdr3_aa: CASSVIAGESQYF

v_call: TRBV28
cdr3_aa: CASSLLVGGAHEQYF

v_call: TRBV25-1
cdr3_aa: CASSDRHPGELFF

v_call: TRBV7-9
cdr3_aa: CASSLVGQGSEQYF

v_call: TRBV10-1
cdr3_aa: CASGGVGYNEQFF

v_call: TRBV4-3
cdr3_aa: CASSQGSVSSSYNEQFF

v_call: TRBV5-1
cdr3_aa: CASSILAGSFQETQYF

v_call: TRBV15
cdr3_aa: CATSRDSDGGNEQYF

v_call: TRBV27
cdr3_aa: CASQSLESRDEQFF

v_call: TRBV5-6
cdr3_aa: CASSFGAGGGEQYF

v_call: TRBV20-1
cdr3_aa: CSAPDSGRGYEQYF

v_call: TRBV5-1
cdr3_aa: CASSSPPSTQETQYF

v_call: TRBV27
cdr3_aa: CASSSFFRRRFVGYTF

v_call: TRBV3-1
cdr3_aa: CASSSGRPEWANEKLFF

v_call: TRBV5-1
cdr3_aa: CASSWPEEEYEQYF

v_call: TRBV7-9
cdr3_aa: CASSLLKVAPYEQYF

v_call: TRBV12-3/TRBV12-4
cdr3_aa: CASSFSTASSYEQYF

v_call: TRBV4-3
cdr3_aa: CASSQVAGDNEQFF

v_call: TRBV27
cdr3_aa: CASSLIVAGGTYEQYF

v_call: TRBV11-3
cdr3_aa: CASSLVTGELFF

v_call: TRBV3-1
cdr3_aa: CASSQVIWTEKNTGELFF

v_call: TRBV2
cdr3_aa: CASSDQMGTITDTQYF

v_call: TRBV11-2
cdr3_aa: CASSLYGNNSPLHF

v_call: TRBV7-9
cdr3_aa: CASSASLRDQETQYF

v_call: TRBV20-1
cdr3_aa: CSASDRTFYNQPQHF

v_call: TRBV7-6
cdr3_aa: CASSLGDGSSPAYEQYF

v_call: TRBV20-1
cdr3_aa: CSARDRTAWSYNEQFF

v_call: TRBV4-1
cdr3_aa: CASSHRQVPGGTDTQYF

v_call: TRBV5-1
cdr3_aa: CASSFGALGEQFF

v_call: TRBV7-8
cdr3_aa: CASSLRLAGGWETQYF

v_call: TRBV7-2
cdr3_aa: CASRESGANVLTF

v_call: TRBV7-9
cdr3_aa: CASSYGDSQETQYF

v_call: TRBV11-2
cdr3_aa: CASSLISTANSPLHF

v_call: TRBV7-9
cdr3_aa: CASSFEDANEQFF

v_call: TRBV2
cdr3_aa: CASSVRLAGTLQETQYF

v_call: TRBV12-3/TRBV12-4
cdr3_aa: CASRQNAQEQGLILAEAFF

v_call: TRBV15
cdr3_aa: CATSNERQDYEQYF

v_call: TRBV4-2
cdr3_aa: CASSQGRRLNEQFF

v_call: TRBV11-1
cdr3_aa: CASSLDGLAGGPLDEQYF

v_call: TRBV12-3/TRBV12-4
cdr3_aa: CASSSQGLMYGYTF